The rows below give T cell receptor beta chains drawn from one sample of a study of blood T cell repertoires in COVID-19. TCRdb's copy holds only in-frame clones and misses some; the assay was immunoSEQ multiplex PCR. The data contain approximately 500,000 clones, 85% to 90% of them singletons. Material for sequencing was peripheral blood. The source of these receptors is a woman between 45 and 65 years old with COVID-19, enrolled during active disease. CDR3s leave out the opening cysteine and the closing phenylalanine or tryptophan. The D gene is left open where the match is weak. Part of the rows lack a size; the others show once, few, many or a class for expanded clones.

V gene: TRBV19
D gene: NA
J gene: TRBJ1-1
clone size: NA
CDR3 protein: ASSFSDSWNTEAF

V gene: TRBV7-8
D gene: TRBD2
J gene: TRBJ2-5
clone size: NA
CDR3 protein: ASSFSPGLAGVETQY

V gene: TRBV29-1
D gene: TRBD2
J gene: TRBJ2-3
clone size: NA
CDR3 protein: SGAGGTSTDTQY

V gene: TRBV5-4
D gene: NA
J gene: TRBJ2-1
clone size: NA
CDR3 protein: ASSLPRGGNEQF

V gene: TRBV11-2
D gene: NA
J gene: TRBJ1-5
clone size: NA
CDR3 protein: ASSSPGRSNQPQH

V gene: TRBV24-1
D gene: TRBD2
J gene: TRBJ2-1
clone size: NA
CDR3 protein: ATSDSRLAGGYNEQF

V gene: TRBV15
D gene: TRBD2
J gene: TRBJ2-7
clone size: NA
CDR3 protein: ATSRRGAVYEQY

V gene: TRBV19
D gene: NA
J gene: TRBJ1-1
clone size: NA
CDR3 protein: ASLTTRNTEAF

V gene: TRBV5-1
D gene: TRBD1
J gene: TRBJ2-2
clone size: NA
CDR3 protein: ASSLGQGSGTGELF

V gene: TRBV18
D gene: TRBD1
J gene: TRBJ2-7
clone size: NA
CDR3 protein: ASSPPDRGLHEQY

V gene: TRBV7-2
D gene: NA
J gene: TRBJ2-7
clone size: NA
CDR3 protein: ASSPTVSSYEQY

V gene: TRBV7-7
D gene: NA
J gene: TRBJ2-2
clone size: NA
CDR3 protein: ASGGTTGELF

V gene: TRBV5-1
D gene: TRBD1
J gene: TRBJ2-7
clone size: NA
CDR3 protein: ASSGSGTGGREQY

V gene: TRBV5-1
D gene: TRBD2
J gene: TRBJ2-3
clone size: once
CDR3 protein: ASSHGLAGTDTQY

V gene: TRBV11-2
D gene: NA
J gene: TRBJ1-1
clone size: NA
CDR3 protein: ASSLEVDTEAF

V gene: TRBV19
D gene: TRBD1
J gene: TRBJ2-2
clone size: NA
CDR3 protein: ATLSLQGASTGELF

V gene: TRBV28
D gene: NA
J gene: TRBJ2-7
clone size: NA
CDR3 protein: ASSLVGRASYEQY

V gene: TRBV5-6
D gene: NA
J gene: TRBJ2-5
clone size: once
CDR3 protein: ASAINSGSRETQY

V gene: TRBV6-2/TRBV6-3
D gene: TRBD1
J gene: TRBJ1-1
clone size: once
CDR3 protein: ASSYTDRDRAGGSSEAF

V gene: TRBV30
D gene: NA
J gene: TRBJ1-5
clone size: NA
CDR3 protein: AGGTNQPQH

V gene: TRBV7-3
D gene: NA
J gene: TRBJ2-1
clone size: NA
CDR3 protein: ASSSPEEAYNEQF

V gene: TRBV4-1
D gene: TRBD2
J gene: TRBJ2-2
clone size: NA
CDR3 protein: ASRALRGGTGELF

V gene: TRBV6-5
D gene: NA
J gene: TRBJ2-3
clone size: NA
CDR3 protein: ASSPTTDTQY

V gene: TRBV6-5
D gene: NA
J gene: TRBJ1-2
clone size: NA
CDR3 protein: ASSSTANYGYT

V gene: TRBV5-1
D gene: NA
J gene: TRBJ1-1
clone size: NA
CDR3 protein: ASSLGPGAEAF

V gene: TRBV9
D gene: TRBD1
J gene: TRBJ2-7
clone size: NA
CDR3 protein: ASSFRGTGDGEQY

V gene: TRBV19
D gene: NA
J gene: TRBJ2-3
clone size: NA
CDR3 protein: ASSTFRDTSSTDTQY

V gene: TRBV5-1
D gene: TRBD1
J gene: TRBJ1-3
clone size: NA
CDR3 protein: ASSLDRGPYSGNTIY

V gene: TRBV7-9
D gene: NA
J gene: TRBJ2-3
clone size: NA
CDR3 protein: ASNHLRFSGTWAPDTQY

V gene: TRBV5-6
D gene: NA
J gene: TRBJ2-3
clone size: NA
CDR3 protein: ASSLEEVDTQY

V gene: TRBV30
D gene: NA
J gene: TRBJ1-1
clone size: NA
CDR3 protein: AWTQGREAF

V gene: TRBV13
D gene: TRBD2
J gene: TRBJ2-1
clone size: NA
CDR3 protein: ASSLSGGNSHEQF

V gene: TRBV5-4
D gene: TRBD2
J gene: TRBJ2-7
clone size: NA
CDR3 protein: ASSLGLAGDEQY

V gene: TRBV10-3
D gene: TRBD2
J gene: TRBJ2-3
clone size: NA
CDR3 protein: AISLRRGGTDTQY

V gene: TRBV24-1
D gene: NA
J gene: TRBJ1-1
clone size: NA
CDR3 protein: ATSDQGHNAF

V gene: TRBV6-5
D gene: NA
J gene: TRBJ2-7
clone size: few
CDR3 protein: ASSLRQAGGEQY

V gene: TRBV10-3
D gene: TRBD1
J gene: TRBJ1-6
clone size: NA
CDR3 protein: AISESRGQGNSPLH

V gene: TRBV4-2
D gene: TRBD1
J gene: TRBJ1-5
clone size: NA
CDR3 protein: ASSQRQGNDQPQH

V gene: TRBV5-1
D gene: TRBD1
J gene: TRBJ1-1
clone size: once
CDR3 protein: ASSPYTGENTEAF

V gene: TRBV5-6
D gene: NA
J gene: TRBJ2-7
clone size: NA
CDR3 protein: ASSLPVGTSYEQY

V gene: TRBV18
D gene: NA
J gene: TRBJ2-5
clone size: NA
CDR3 protein: ASSRQVEGQETQY

V gene: TRBV7-2
D gene: TRBD1
J gene: TRBJ1-5
clone size: NA
CDR3 protein: ASSLKQGGQPQH

V gene: TRBV2
D gene: NA
J gene: TRBJ1-3
clone size: NA
CDR3 protein: ASSSEPAGNTIY

V gene: TRBV5-1
D gene: TRBD1
J gene: TRBJ2-3
clone size: NA
CDR3 protein: ASSLLDRAADTQY

V gene: TRBV5-1
D gene: TRBD2
J gene: TRBJ2-1
clone size: NA
CDR3 protein: ASSPGGLAVTSHNEQF

V gene: TRBV12-3/TRBV12-4
D gene: NA
J gene: TRBJ1-2
clone size: NA
CDR3 protein: ASRAGHTYGYT

V gene: TRBV29-1
D gene: NA
J gene: TRBJ1-2
clone size: NA
CDR3 protein: STEAFSGSGYT

V gene: TRBV5-4
D gene: TRBD2
J gene: TRBJ2-5
clone size: once
CDR3 protein: ASSYDSGGQETQY

V gene: TRBV6-5
D gene: NA
J gene: TRBJ2-5
clone size: NA
CDR3 protein: ASSFLGGPRETQY

V gene: TRBV18
D gene: TRBD1
J gene: TRBJ1-5
clone size: NA
CDR3 protein: ASSPDRVEPQH

V gene: TRBV7-2
D gene: NA
J gene: TRBJ2-2
clone size: NA
CDR3 protein: ASSLTRNTGELF

V gene: TRBV5-1
D gene: TRBD1
J gene: TRBJ1-6
clone size: few
CDR3 protein: ASSSTGEASPLH

V gene: TRBV2
D gene: NA
J gene: TRBJ1-3
clone size: few
CDR3 protein: ASSDGRGIDTIY

V gene: TRBV5-1
D gene: NA
J gene: TRBJ1-1
clone size: NA
CDR3 protein: ASSSGLLPTEAF

V gene: TRBV7-2
D gene: NA
J gene: TRBJ1-2
clone size: NA
CDR3 protein: ASSPWQGRGYT

V gene: TRBV6-5
D gene: NA
J gene: TRBJ2-7
clone size: NA
CDR3 protein: ASTGQGSYEQY

V gene: TRBV6-6
D gene: TRBD1
J gene: TRBJ1-3
clone size: NA
CDR3 protein: ASSPYYTGTGLGNTIY